These 24 T cell receptor beta chains came from one sample sequenced in a study of regulatory T cells in long-lasting Graves disease. In building TCR beta libraries, iRepertoire HTBI primers were used together with Arm-PCR of CDR3 regions. MiXCR, applied by TCRdb to the multiplex PCR reads, yields one record per CDR3 protein. The top ten clones hold 7% to 10% of a sample with hundreds of thousands of distinct CDR3 sequences, about 20% of them seen once. This sample's time point: persistent/refractory GD, antithyroid drugs over 5 years with positive TRAb. TCR sequences were obtained from RNA taken from PBMCs. The input for sequencing was peripheral blood mononuclear cells (PBMCs), taken when the disease was refractory, from a patient treated with antithyroid drugs. Source of these receptors: a female donor with Graves disease.

J is TRBJ2-2 and V is TRBV19, with D perhaps TRBD2 (6 bases). This CDR3 has 16 residues. V dropped 4 bases and J dropped 2 bases, with 14 bases sitting between them. Germline V gene data show CDR1 as LNHDA and CDR2 as SQIVND (reference sequence). The CDR3 sequence: CASSTLWRDNTGELFF. CDR3 nucleotides: TGTGCCAGTAGTACCCTATGGCGGGACAACACCGGGGAGCTGTTTTTT.

This clonotype was counted at least ten times. The chain has TRBV29-1 and TRBJ2-7; D uncertain. Germline V CDR1 and CDR2: SQVTM, ANQGSEA. The germline V and J ends were trimmed by 4 bases and 2 bases, with 3 bases remaining between them. CDR3 length: 10 amino acids. As DNA, the CDR3 is TGCAGCGTTGTGGCCTACGAGCAGTACTTC. This translates into CSVVAYEQYF.

This clonotype was found many times. This chain links TRBV6-1 with TRBJ2-2; D is unresolved. The CDR3 consists of 17 residues. Germline CDR1 reads MNHNS; CDR2 reads SASEGT. Trimming shortened V by 0 bases and J by 0 bases, and 11 bases separated the two germline ends. This chain's CDR3 is CASSEAAPWTNTGELFF. As DNA, the CDR3 is TGTGCCAGCAGTGAAGCGGCACCATGGACGAACACCGGGGAGCTGTTTTTT.

This clonotype was seen many times. The V and J genes are TRBV19 and TRBJ1-1, with D possibly matching TRBD1 (5 bases). Between the trimmed V and J ends, which lost 4 bases and 1 base, there was a span of 10 bases. The V gene's germline CDR1 is LNHDA and CDR2 SQIVND (reference sequence). The CDR3 spans 14 residues. This chain's CDR3 is CASSKTATNTEAFF. CDR3 in DNA: TGTGCCAGTAGTAAGACAGCTACGAACACTGAAGCTTTCTTT. Using reference TRBV19 and TRBJ1-1 for the parts outside the CDR3, the full variable domain is DGGITQSPKYLFRKEGQNVTLSCEQNLNHDAMYWYRQDPGQGLRLIYYSQIVNDFQKGDIAEGYSVSREKKESFPLTVTSAQKNPTAFYLCASSKTATNTEAFFGQGTRLTVV.

Ten or more counts support this clonotype. The chain couples TRBV6-2 or TRBV6-3 to TRBJ1-1, with D possibly TRBD1 on 5 matching bases. From germline, CDR1 is MNHEY and CDR2 SVGEGT. The CDR3 totals 14 residues. V was clipped by 0 bases and J by 5 bases, with 10 bases between them. The CDR3 region has the DNA TGTGCCAGCAGTTACTCGGGGGGGTGGACTGAAGCTTTCTTT. Protein sequence: CASSYSGGWTEAFF.

CDR3 sequence: CASSIKNSNEKLFF. CDR3 in DNA: TGTGCCAGCAGCATAAAGAATTCTAATGAAAAACTGTTTTTT. The V call is TRBV7-9, the J call TRBJ1-4; D not certain. V shed 5 bases and J shed 3 bases, with 10 bases lying between them. Germline V gives CDR1 SEHNR, CDR2 FQNEAQ (reference sequence). The CDR3 spans 14 residues.

This clonotype appeared many times. The genes are TRBV12-3 or TRBV12-4 and TRBJ1-6; D remains unclear. This CDR3 spans 15 amino acids. Trimming took 3 bases from V and 0 from J, leaving 6 bases between them. For the CDR3, the DNA is TGTGCCAGCAGTTTTACAAGCTCCTATAATTCACCCCTCCACTTT. It specifies CASSFTSSYNSPLHF.

The V gene is TRBV5-1, the J gene TRBJ1-1, with D hard to call. The V gene lost 1 base and the J gene lost 1 base, with 11 bases spanning the gap. This CDR3 is 15 amino acids long. Germline CDR1 SGHRS, CDR2 YFSETQ. This CDR3 reads CASSLSQNSNTEAFF. The CDR3 DNA sequence: TGCGCCAGCAGCTTGTCTCAGAACTCGAACACTGAAGCTTTCTTT.

This clonotype was recorded only once. This chain links TRBV11-2 with TRBJ2-1; 8 nucleotides match TRBD1. V was pared by 4 bases and J by 3 bases, with 2 bases of the junction left unmatched. This CDR3 has 14 amino acids. Germline V gene data show CDR1 as SGHAT and CDR2 as FQNNGV. CDR3 residues: CASSYRGVYNEQFF. The DNA of the CDR3 is TGTGCCAGCAGCTACAGGGGGGTCTACAATGAGCAGTTCTTC.

This clonotype showed up many times. J is TRBJ1-5 and V is TRBV6-1; D ambiguous. Trimming shortened V by 6 bases and J by 1 base, and 10 bases separated the two germline ends. The CDR3 extends over 14 amino acids. Germline V gene data show CDR1 as MNHNS and CDR2 as SASEGT. The CDR3 loop is CASRAVGSNQPQHF. The CDR3 DNA follows: TGTGCCAGCAGGGCAGTTGGGAGCAATCAGCCCCAGCATTTT.

The chain combines TRBV7-9 with TRBJ1-5, with D perhaps TRBD1 (6 bases). The germline V gene encodes CDR1 SEHNR and CDR2 FQNEAQ (reference sequence). This CDR3 region has 14 residues. V lost 5 bases to trimming and J lost 5 bases, with 13 bases between them. CDR3 sequence (DNA): TGTGCCAGCAGCAAAACAGGGATTGATCAGCCCCAGCATTTT. Translation: CASSKTGIDQPQHF.

The chain combines TRBV27 with TRBJ2-7; D is perhaps TRBD1 or TRBD2 (5 bases each). Germline-derived CDR1 and CDR2 are MNHEY and SMNVEV (reference sequence). This CDR3 spans 14 amino acids. V was shortened by 8 bases and J by 7 bases, with 21 bases between the two germline ends. In nucleotides, the CDR3 is TGTGCCAGCGCGTTCCGGGACCCCGTGGTAGAGCAGTACTTC. Amino acids: CASAFRDPVVEQYF.

The table lists this clonotype with a few counts. The chain couples TRBV4-1 to TRBJ1-2; D is unresolved. The CDR3 runs to 12 residues. Trimming removed 5 bases at V and 9 bases at J, with 13 bases between. Germline values: CDR1 MGHRA, CDR2 YSYEKL. CDR3 coding DNA: TGCGCCAGCAGCTTCGGCCTGAACAGCTACACCTTC. Protein: CASSFGLNSYTF.

V usage is TRBV7-2 and J usage is TRBJ1-1, with D unclear. CDR1 and CDR2 (germline): SGHTA, FQGNSA. CDR3 length equals 14 residues. Trimming removed 4 bases from V and 4 bases from J, with 13 bases in between. Here the CDR3 reads CASSSVGGRTEAFF. CDR3 DNA: TGTGCCAGCAGCTCAGTCGGAGGGCGCACTGAAGCTTTCTTT.

Comment on this clonotype: A read error may produce the germline difference seen at one junction end. The rearrangement links TRBV12-3 or TRBV12-4 to TRBJ2-3; 8 bases are a match to TRBD2. This CDR3 has 15 amino acids. This CDR3 is CATSDVAGGADTQYF. The CDR3 DNA reads as TGTGCCACCAGTGATGTTGCGGGGGGCGCAGATACGCAGTATTTT.

This clonotype came up a few times. The chain links TRBV20-1 to TRBJ2-2; TRBD1 is a possible D gene (5 bases). The CDR3 spans 14 residues. Germline CDR1 and CDR2: DFQATT and SNEGSKA (reference sequence). V was pared by 7 bases and J by 0 bases, with 12 bases between. As DNA, the CDR3 is TGCAGTGTGCAAAGCAGGGCGAACACCGGGGAGCTGTTTTTT. This sequence encodes CSVQSRANTGELFF.

This clonotype was detected ten times or more. The chain couples TRBV2 to TRBJ2-5; TRBD2 aligns across 9 bases. CDR3 length equals 13 residues. Trimming removed 10 bases from V and 3 bases from J; junction bases left unmatched: 6. CDR1 is SNHLY and CDR2 is FYNNEI in the germline V gene. CDR3 protein: CAIVRTSEETQYF. CDR3 DNA sequence: TGTGCCATCGTCAGGACTAGCGAAGAGACCCAGTACTTC.

There are a few counts of this clonotype. The rearrangement joins TRBV20-1 to TRBJ1-2; D unclear. The V gene lost 2 bases and the J gene lost 8 bases, with 15 bases spanning the gap. The length of the CDR3 is 13 residues. Germline values: CDR1 DFQATT, CDR2 SNEGSKA (reference sequence). CDR3 nucleotide sequence: TGCAGTGCTAGAAACAACCGGGAAACCGGCTACACCTTC. Encoded protein: CSARNNRETGYTF.

This clonotype was detected many times. The gene calls are TRBV10-1 and TRBJ1-5; D gene ambiguous. Between the trimmed V and J ends, which lost 3 bases and 6 bases, there was a span of 12 bases. CDR1 is WNHNN and CDR2 is SYGVQD in the germline V gene (reference sequence). The CDR3 is made up of 14 amino acids. The chain's CDR3 is CASSEGGGSQPQHF. For the CDR3, the DNA is TGCGCCAGCAGTGAAGGAGGAGGATCTCAGCCCCAGCATTTT.

This clonotype has a count of ten or more. V usage is TRBV6-5 and J usage is TRBJ2-7; TRBD2 agrees at 13 bases. CDR1 is MNHEY and CDR2 is SVGAGI in the germline V gene. V shed 2 bases, J shed 4 bases, and the junction held 5 bases outside the gene matches. The CDR3 loop spans 16 amino acids. The CDR3 sequence: CASSYGLAGEGYEQYF. CDR3 coding DNA: TGTGCCAGCAGTTACGGACTAGCGGGAGAAGGGTACGAGCAGTACTTC.

V usage is TRBV20-1 and J usage is TRBJ2-5; 11 nucleotides match TRBD2. Germline values: CDR1 DFQATT, CDR2 SNEGSKA (reference sequence). There are 15 residues in the CDR3. J gave up 2 bases and V 4 bases, and 6 bases lay outside the gene matches. CDR3 sequence reads: CSATGLAGRQETQYF. As DNA, the CDR3 is TGCAGTGCTACAGGACTAGCGGGCAGGCAAGAGACCCAGTACTTC.

This clonotype has only a few counts. The CDR3 loop is CASSTTHPGTTPGGQPQHF. CDR3 nucleotide sequence: TGTGCCAGTAGTACTACTCACCCCGGGACCACTCCAGGGGGTCAGCCCCAGCATTTT. The chain uses TRBV19 and TRBJ1-5, with 7 bases lining up with TRBD1. The V and J ends lost 4 bases and 6 bases, in that order; junction bases with no gene match: 21. The CDR3 is 19 residues long. Germline lookup yields CDR1 LNHDA and CDR2 SQIVND (reference sequence).

The chain has TRBV6-2 or TRBV6-3 and TRBJ2-3; D call uncertain. Trimming took 0 bases from V and 2 from J, leaving 9 bases between them. Germline assignment: CDR1 MNHEY and CDR2 SVGEGT. This CDR3 has 15 amino acids. CDR3 loop: CASSYSWGPTDTQYF. The DNA of the CDR3 is TGTGCCAGCAGTTACTCCTGGGGTCCCACAGATACGCAGTATTTT.

In this sample, this clonotype turned up a few times. This chain joins TRBV7-2 and TRBJ1-5; a weak D match, TRBD1 (5 bases). Germline CDR1 is SGHTA and CDR2 is FQGNSA. Trimming took off 3 bases at V and 5 bases at J, with 11 bases between the two ends. The CDR3 loop spans 14 amino acids. The CDR3 DNA follows: TGTGCCAGCAGCTTCGTAGTAGGGGATCAGCCCCAGCATTTT. This sequence encodes CASSFVVGDQPQHF.